These T cell receptor beta chains were read from a single sample in a study of cytomegalovirus exposure and HLA in healthy donors. The method was immunoSEQ multiplex PCR; TCRdb's version includes in-frame clones alone and lacks a portion of them. The sample shows about 150,000 clones, about 79% of them seen only once. Sequences were obtained from PBMCs. All receptors derive from a male donor in good health and CMV-seronegative. The CDR3 runs from the conserved cysteine through the conserved F or W. Each record gives: J gene, CDR3 length, clone size, V gene, D gene, CDR3 protein, CDR3 DNA. The D gene is left open where the match is weak. Some rows have no size entry. The others give once, few or many, or a class for an expanded clone.

TRBJ2-7	14	.	TRBV9	.	CASSVGSLRDEQYF	TGTGCCAGCAGCGTAGGATCTCTCAGGGACGAGCAGTACTTC
TRBJ1-2	14	.	TRBV6-6	TRBD1	CASTPEGGNYGYTF	TGTGCCAGCACCCCTGAAGGGGGCAACTATGGCTACACCTTC
TRBJ2-3	15	.	TRBV2	TRBD1	CASSQKLGQGYTQYF	TGTGCCAGCAGTCAGAAGCTCGGACAGGGTTACACGCAGTATTTT
TRBJ2-7	12	.	TRBV21-1	.	CASQDRSYEQYF	TGTGCCAGTCAGGACAGGTCCTACGAGCAGTACTTC
TRBJ2-2	14	.	TRBV27	.	CASSLYSGAGELFF	TGTGCCAGCAGTTTGTACAGTGGTGCCGGGGAGCTGTTTTTT
TRBJ2-2	18	.	TRBV27	TRBD2	CASSFGLAGGLISGELFF	TGTGCCAGCAGTTTTGGCCTAGCGGGGGGGCTTATTTCCGGGGAGCTGTTTTTT
TRBJ2-1	15	.	TRBV10-3	.	CAISAIAGVSNEQFF	TGTGCCATCAGTGCGATTGCAGGGGTTTCGAATGAGCAGTTCTTC
TRBJ2-7	14	few	TRBV5-8	TRBD2	CASSLAGVRNEQYF	TGTGCCAGCAGCTTAGCGGGGGTCCGGAACGAGCAGTACTTC
TRBJ2-7	14	.	TRBV5-4	.	CASSYKSTGHEQYF	TGTGCCAGCAGCTACAAGAGTACAGGGCACGAGCAGTACTTC
TRBJ2-5	13	.	TRBV5-4	.	CASSLTKQETQYF	TGTGCCAGCAGCTTAACTAAACAAGAGACCCAGTACTTC
TRBJ2-7	13	.	TRBV5-1	TRBD1	CASSFTGGYEQYF	TGCGCCAGCAGCTTTACAGGGGGCTACGAGCAGTACTTC
TRBJ1-2	14	.	TRBV5-4	TRBD1	CASSPKGQGTGYTF	TGTGCCAGCAGCCCAAAAGGACAGGGAACTGGCTACACCTTC
TRBJ2-3	14	few	TRBV18	.	CASSPRGSTDTQYF	TGTGCCAGCTCACCACGGGGCAGCACAGATACGCAGTATTTT
TRBJ1-1	16	.	TRBV5-1	.	CASSLVLAGADTEAFF	TGCGCCAGCAGCTTGGTCTTAGCAGGGGCAGACACTGAAGCTTTCTTT
TRBJ2-3	19	.	TRBV27	TRBD2	CASSKGGASGRWRTDTQYF	TGTGCCAGCAGCAAAGGAGGTGCTAGCGGGAGGTGGAGGACAGATACGCAGTATTTT